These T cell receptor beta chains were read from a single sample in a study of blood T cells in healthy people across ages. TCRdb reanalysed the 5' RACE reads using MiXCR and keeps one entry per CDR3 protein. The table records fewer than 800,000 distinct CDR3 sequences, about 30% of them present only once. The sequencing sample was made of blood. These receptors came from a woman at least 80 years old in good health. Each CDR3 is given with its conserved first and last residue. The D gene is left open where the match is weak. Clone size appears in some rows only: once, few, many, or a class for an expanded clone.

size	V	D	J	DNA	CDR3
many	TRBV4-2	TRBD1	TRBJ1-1	TGTGCCAGCAGCCAATTCAGGGGGACAGGGTTTAAGGCTTTCTTT	CASSQFRGTGFKAFF
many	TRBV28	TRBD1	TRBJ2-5	TGTGCCAGCAGTAAGACAGGGGGCGCGGATACGGAGACCCAGTACTTC	CASSKTGGADTETQYF
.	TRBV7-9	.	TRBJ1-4	TGTGCCAGCAGCTTATCAACAGGCACAACTAATGAAAAACGGTTTTTT	CASSLSTGTTNEKRFF
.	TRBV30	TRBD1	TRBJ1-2	TGTGCCTGCAGGGGGCTGGGCTATGGCTACACCTTC	CACRGLGYGYTF
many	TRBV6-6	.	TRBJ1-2	TGTGCCAGCAGTTACTCGAACCAAGTGGCGGGAGTTACCCTTCGCTACACCTTC	CASSYSNQVAGVTLRYTF
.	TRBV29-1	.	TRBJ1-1	TGCAGCGTTGAAAGGCCGGCTGAAGCTTTCTTT	CSVERPAEAFF
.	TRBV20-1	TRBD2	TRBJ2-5	TGCAGTGCGGATCTAGCGGGAGGACCTCGAGAGCAGTACTTC	CSADLAGGPREQYF
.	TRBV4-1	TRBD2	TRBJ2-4	TGCGCCAGCAGCCAAGAGTTGCTAGCGGGTGCCAAAAACATTCAGTACTTC	CASSQELLAGAKNIQYF
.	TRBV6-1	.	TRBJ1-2	TGTGCCACATCGACGGGGGCCTATGGCTACACCTTC	CATSTGAYGYTF
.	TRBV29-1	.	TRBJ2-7	TGCAGCGTTGAAGGCGGCAGGTACGAGCAGTACTTC	CSVEGGRYEQYF
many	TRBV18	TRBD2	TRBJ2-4	TGTGCCAGCTCACTGGGACTAGCGGAGACCAAAAACATTCAGTACTTC	CASSLGLAETKNIQYF
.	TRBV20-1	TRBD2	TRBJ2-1	TGCAGCCTGACTAGCGGGGGGGCCAATGAGCAGTTCTTC	CSLTSGGANEQFF
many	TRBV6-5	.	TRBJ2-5	TGTGCCAGCACTCCGGGCGGGATACGTCAAGAGACCCAGTACTTC	CASTPGGIRQETQYF
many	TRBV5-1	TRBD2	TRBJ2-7	TGCGCCAGCAGCACCGGGACTAGCGACTCCTACGAGCAGTACTTC	CASSTGTSDSYEQYF
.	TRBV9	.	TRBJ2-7	TGTGCCAGCAGCCCCTCCCTGGGAACCGTCAGGAACCCCTACGAGCAGTACTTC	CASSPSLGTVRNPYEQYF
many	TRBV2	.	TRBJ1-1	TGTGCCAGCAGCGCAACAGTGAACACTGAAGCTTTCTTT	CASSATVNTEAFF
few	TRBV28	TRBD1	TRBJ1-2	TGTGCCAGCAGTCTTTTGACAGGGTTGGCGGTTGGAAGCTACACCTTC	CASSLLTGLAVGSYTF
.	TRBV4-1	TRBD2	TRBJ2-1	TGCGCCAGCAGCCAAGAATTGGGGGGAGCCGGGACTAGCGGGAGGAAAAATGAGCAGTTCTTC	CASSQELGGAGTSGRKNEQFF
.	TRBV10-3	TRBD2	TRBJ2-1	TGTGCCATCAGTGAGACCGTAGCGGGGAAATACAATGAGCAGTTCTTC	CAISETVAGKYNEQFF
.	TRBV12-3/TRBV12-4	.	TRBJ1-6	TGTGCCAGCAGACTGGGAAGTGGGAATTCACCCCTCCACTTT	CASRLGSGNSPLHF
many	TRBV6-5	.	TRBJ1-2	TGTGCCAGCAGGCCCCCCTGGACCTTACATGGCTACACCTTC	CASRPPWTLHGYTF
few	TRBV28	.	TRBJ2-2	TGTGCCAGCGCCAGGGGAGGCACCGGGGAGCTGTTTTTT	CASARGGTGELFF
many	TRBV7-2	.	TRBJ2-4	TGTGCCAGCAGCTTAGAGCCCCCGGGAGCCAAAAACATTCAGTACTTC	CASSLEPPGAKNIQYF
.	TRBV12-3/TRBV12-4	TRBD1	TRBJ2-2	TGTGCCAGCAGTAACACAGGGGGCCTCGGGGAGCTGTTTTTT	CASSNTGGLGELFF
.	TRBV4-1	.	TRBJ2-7	TGCGCCAGCAGCCAAGACACCTTATACGAGCAGTACTTC	CASSQDTLYEQYF
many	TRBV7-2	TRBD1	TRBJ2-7	TGTGCCAGCAGCTTATTAAGGACAGGGGGTGGGCAGTACTTC	CASSLLRTGGGQYF
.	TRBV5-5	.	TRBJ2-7	TGTGCCAGCAGCCTCTCCCCCCTTTCCACCTACGAGCAGTACTTC	CASSLSPLSTYEQYF
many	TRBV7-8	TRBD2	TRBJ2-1	TGTGCCAGCAGCTTAGGTCTCGGGGGGAGTTACAATGAGCAGTTCTTC	CASSLGLGGSYNEQFF
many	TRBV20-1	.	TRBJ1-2	TGCAGTGCTAGAGCCCACTCAGAAGTTCCTAACTATGGCTACACCTTC	CSARAHSEVPNYGYTF
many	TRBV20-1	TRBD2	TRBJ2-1	TGCAGTGCTCTGGCGGGGGGAGGTGAGCAGTTCTTC	CSALAGGGEQFF
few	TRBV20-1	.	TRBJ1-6	TGCAGTGCTAGAGATCCCCAAGGGGCCGAGATATCACCCCTCCACTTT	CSARDPQGAEISPLHF
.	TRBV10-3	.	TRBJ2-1	TGTGCCATCAGCCAGGAACAGGAGTACAATGAGCAGTTCTTC	CAISQEQEYNEQFF
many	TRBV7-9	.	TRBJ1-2	TGTGCCAGCAGCTTAGACGGGGCCGGGCTAGCTAACTATGGCTACACCTTC	CASSLDGAGLANYGYTF
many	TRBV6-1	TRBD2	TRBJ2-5	TGTGCCAGCACGCCCGGACTAGCCGGAGGAGGGTCCCAAGAGACCCAGTACTTC	CASTPGLAGGGSQETQYF
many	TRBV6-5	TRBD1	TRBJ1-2	TGTGCCAGCACTCGACAGGGAGGGGGCTACACCTTC	CASTRQGGGYTF
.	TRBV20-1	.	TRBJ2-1	TGCAGTGCTAGAGGCTCCACAGACAATGAGCAGTTCTTC	CSARGSTDNEQFF
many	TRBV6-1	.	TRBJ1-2	TGTGCCAGCAGTGAAGCATCCGGCAGGGTGGTCTATGGCTACACCTTC	CASSEASGRVVYGYTF
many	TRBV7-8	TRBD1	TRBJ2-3	TGTGCCAGCAGCACTCGCGACAGGGGACCCACAGATACGCAGTATTTT	CASSTRDRGPTDTQYF
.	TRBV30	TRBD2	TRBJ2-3	TGTGCCTGGAGTGTAAGGCGGGGGAGCCTCGATACGCAGTATTTT	CAWSVRRGSLDTQYF
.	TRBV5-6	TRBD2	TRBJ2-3	TGTGCCAGCAGCCCCAGCGGACTAGCGACCGCAGATACGCAGTATTTT	CASSPSGLATADTQYF
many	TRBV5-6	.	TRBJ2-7	TGTGCCAGCAGCCCGACCGGGGCAGGAACCTACGAGCAGTACTTC	CASSPTGAGTYEQYF
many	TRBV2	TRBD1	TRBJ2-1	TGTGCCAGCAGAGCCGGGACAGGACTCTACAATGAGCAGTTCTTC	CASRAGTGLYNEQFF
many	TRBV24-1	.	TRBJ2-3	TGTGCCACCAGTGATGACACAGATACGCAGTATTTT	CATSDDTDTQYF
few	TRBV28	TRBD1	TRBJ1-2	TGTGCCAGCAGTTTAGTCCCGGGACAGGGGGCGCGAGGCTACACCTTC	CASSLVPGQGARGYTF
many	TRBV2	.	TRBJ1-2	TGTGCCAGCAGGGGGGGGGGCACTAACTATGGCTACACCTTC	CASRGGGTNYGYTF
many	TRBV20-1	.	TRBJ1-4	TGCAGTGCTAGAGATGGCCGCGTACATGAAAAACTGTTTTTT	CSARDGRVHEKLFF
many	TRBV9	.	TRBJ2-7	TGTGCCAGCAGCGCACTAGGGGGGGACCGATACGAGCAGTACTTC	CASSALGGDRYEQYF
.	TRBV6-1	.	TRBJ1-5	TGTGCCAGCAGTGAAGCAACCAGTTATAGCAATCAGCCCCAGCATTTT	CASSEATSYSNQPQHF
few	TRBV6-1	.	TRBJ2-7	TGTGCCAGCACCCTAGGGACAACTTACTCCTACGAGCAGTACTTC	CASTLGTTYSYEQYF
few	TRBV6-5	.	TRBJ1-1	TGTGCCAGCAGTTACGGTGCAGTGACATTTGACATGAGCACTGAAGCTTTCTTT	CASSYGAVTFDMSTEAFF
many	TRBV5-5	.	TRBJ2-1	TGTGCCAGCAGCTTTCGAATCAAAGGGGCAGGGGGGCACAATGAGCAGTTCTTC	CASSFRIKGAGGHNEQFF
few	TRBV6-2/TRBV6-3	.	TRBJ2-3	TGTGCCAGCAGTTACGAGACGGCAGGGTGGACAGATACGCAGTATTTT	CASSYETAGWTDTQYF
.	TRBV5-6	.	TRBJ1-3	TGTGCCAGCAGCTTGGGTCCAGAATCTGGAAACACCATATATTTT	CASSLGPESGNTIYF
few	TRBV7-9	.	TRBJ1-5	TGTGCCAGCAGCTGGGGAGGGACTCAGCCCCAGCATTTT	CASSWGGTQPQHF
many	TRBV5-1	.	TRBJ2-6	TGCGCCAGCAGCTTGCCGACCCTCTCTGGGGCCAACGTCCTGACTTTC	CASSLPTLSGANVLTF